This section outlines one T cell receptor beta chain sequence together with its context. Its antigen remains undetermined. The input lacks base qualities; no much larger clone sits a single base away. Relative to germline, V is 4 bases shorter and J is 14 bases shorter, with 17 bases between their ends. Its CDR3 holds 12 amino acids, cysteine through phenylalanine. CDR3 DNA only is kept here, 36 bases in frame from base 1. For CDR1 and CDR2, the germline V gene lists SGHTA and FQGTGA. The time point label on this specimen signifies: baseline pretreatment blood. In light of the paper, this sample's treatment or condition label describes: 15 Gy SBRT to primary tumor, nephrectomy 4 weeks later. To track tumor-enriched clonotypes, serial peripheral blood was sampled from radiation-treated patients at baseline and at 2 weeks and 4 weeks after SBRT. Every patient's renal cell carcinoma showed clear cell pathology. The QIAamp DNA Blood Mini Kit (Qiagen) was used to prepare genomic DNA for TCR sequencing. The analyses included only samples that passed all quality control checks.

TCR beta libraries were generated from genomic DNA with the immunoSEQ kit, following the manufacturer's recommendations. Library preparation used a first multiplex PCR with proprietary primers, then a second PCR adding unique barcodes, with bead cleanups after each round. A positive control reaction and a negative control reaction, both provided in the kit, were run with every batch of samples. The final libraries were assessed on an Agilent 4200 TapeStation D1000 ScreenTape, pooled by volume, and quantified by qPCR. Sequencing was performed on an Illumina NextSeq500 using a MidOutput 150-cycle cartridge, with 156 Read1 cycles, 15 Index1 cycles, and the kit custom primers. The pooled library was loaded at about 1 pM, and around 18% PhiX control was spiked in. On the study's bioinformatics: The vendor-processed data were analyzed in R, and a clonotype was defined as all T cells that share the same CDR3 nucleotide sequence. In the clone abundance analyses, frequencies in each sample were normalized to that sample's 10,000 most abundant clones. Public T cell clones, which averaged fewer than five per sample, were excluded before analysis. Tumor-enriched clonotypes and baseline blood-enriched clonotypes were defined as those with an abundance difference of at least 32-fold between compartments. A beta-binomial differential abundance model was used to identify clonotypes that were expanded or contracted between blood time points. Similarity between tumor and blood repertoires was quantified using the Baroni-Urbani and Buser coefficient, and groups were compared with two-tailed Wilcoxon tests in R. Held by TCRdb, this immuneACCESS table contains in-frame sequences only and omits some clones. Under half of the omission traces to an unresolved V gene where checked; the cause of the rest is unknown. That table supplies the V and J calls and clone size; D and trimming were determined from the DNA. A total of 90,000 to 95,000 clones appear in this sample, approximately 83% of them only once. Jointly, the top ten make up roughly 6.1% of the sample.

This sample was included in a study of radiation and T cells in renal cell carcinoma (dated by TCRdb to 2018 to 2020). About the full investigation: The samples were drawn from a clinical trial, where primary renal cell carcinomas were treated with 15 Gy of stereotactic body radiation therapy and then removed by nephrectomy 4 weeks afterward. A total of approximately 4 million unique CDR3 nucleotide sequences, encoding 2.5 million to 3 million unique CDR3 amino acid sequences, were found across all 50 or so samples. A total of 50 to 60 samples underwent TCR beta sequencing, made up of roughly 26 tumors and approximately 27 peripheral blood samples. The full study reports these points: An increase in top tumor clonotypes in blood was observed from baseline to 2 weeks post-radiation, followed by contraction by 4 weeks, which was taken to suggest transient expansion of tumor-resident clones. Effects of radiation dose or scheduling on the TCR repertoire could not be addressed with the single-armed trial design. Because pretreatment tumor biopsies were not available, the baseline intratumoral presence of clonotypes could not be determined. Changes in the blood repertoire were not tracked past 4 weeks after treatment.

The chain links TRBV7-3 with TRBJ1-2; the D region possibly corresponds to TRBD1 (5 bases align). This TCR was recovered from a man aged 55 to 69 with renal cell carcinoma. The input for sequencing was blood, taken from a patient whose treatment included radiotherapy and nephrectomy. The nucleotide sequence reads TGTGCCAGCAGCTGGATCAAGGGGTCCGTTACCTTC. The encoded protein is CASSWIKGSVTF.